The 17 T cell receptor beta chains reported below all come from one sample, sequenced in a study of blood T cell repertoires in COVID-19. The assay was immunoSEQ multiplex PCR, and TCRdb's table has in-frame clones only and misses some. The sample holds 65,000 to 100,000 clones; approximately 84% are singletons and the top ten take approximately 14%. Sequencing input: peripheral blood. These TCRs come from a human donor in a cohort sampled during active COVID-19.

The rearrangement links TRBV7-3 to TRBJ1-6; weak D call: TRBD1 (5 bases). Germline values: CDR1 SGHTA, CDR2 FQGTGA. The CDR3 contains 16 residues. V gave up 2 bases and J gave up 4 bases, with 12 bases separating them. This chain's CDR3 is CASSLGGDSYNSPLHF. CDR3 sequence (DNA): TGTGCCAGCAGCTTAGGGGGGGATTCTTATAATTCACCCCTCCACTTT.

The chain links TRBV30 to TRBJ1-1; D is ambiguous. The V and J ends lost 1 base and 5 bases respectively, with 5 bases between them. The CDR3 extends over 11 amino acids. CDR1 and CDR2 (germline): GTSNPN, SVGIG (reference sequence). Written as DNA, the CDR3 is TGTGCCTGGAGTGATGTAACTGAAGCTTTCTTT. This encodes CAWSDVTEAFF.

This chain uses TRBV5-1 with TRBJ2-3, with D perhaps TRBD2 (5 bases). There are 14 residues in the CDR3. Germline assignment: CDR1 SGHRS and CDR2 YFSETQ. V lost 4 bases and J lost 4, with 13 bases in between. The CDR3 DNA reads as TGCGCCAGCAGCCGCGCGGGTCAATCAGATACGCAGTATTTT. Its translation: CASSRAGQSDTQYF.

The V call is TRBV9, the J call TRBJ2-3; 8 bases are shared with TRBD2. CDR3 size: 19 residues. The trim removed 2 bases at V and 1 base at J, leaving 15 bases unmatched. Germline-derived CDR1 and CDR2 are SGDLS and YYNGEE. The chain's CDR3 is CASSVERGVSGLGTDTQYF. The CDR3 coding sequence is TGTGCCAGCAGCGTGGAGAGGGGTGTCTCGGGACTAGGCACAGATACGCAGTATTTT.

The chain employs TRBV11-2 and TRBJ2-1; D might be TRBD1 (6 bases). CDR1 is SGHAT, CDR2 FQNNGV, per germline. V was pared by 1 base and J by 4 bases, with 11 bases between. The CDR3 extends over 15 amino acids. The CDR3 region is CASSLVWDTYNEQFF. The CDR3 region has the DNA TGTGCCAGCAGCTTAGTTTGGGACACATACAATGAGCAGTTCTTC.

The rearrangement joins TRBV19 to TRBJ2-3, with 9 bases matching TRBD1. The CDR3 sequence is 18 residues long. V shed 4 bases, J shed 0 bases, and the junction held 11 bases outside the gene matches. CDR1 LNHDA and CDR2 SQIVND come from the germline V gene (reference sequence). The DNA for the CDR3 is TGTGCCAGTAGTACGGGACAGGGTAGTTTTCCTAGCACAGATACGCAGTATTTT. Amino acid sequence: CASSTGQGSFPSTDTQYF.

The V gene is TRBV10-3, the J gene TRBJ2-5; TRBD2 matches at 8 bases. CDR1 is ENHRY and CDR2 is SYGVKD in the germline V gene. The trim removed 8 bases at V and 1 base at J, leaving 9 bases unmatched. The CDR3 sequence is 15 residues long. The CDR3 loop is CAIGGKGLGQETQYF. The DNA of the CDR3 is TGTGCCATCGGAGGGAAGGGACTAGGCCAAGAGACCCAGTACTTC.

V is TRBV10-2 and J is TRBJ2-2; 8 bases are a match to TRBD1. Germline CDR1 and CDR2: WSHSY and SAAADI. This CDR3 is 14 amino acids long. J lost 8 bases, V lost 5 bases, and 7 bases had no gene match. CDR3 sequence: CASSRSGGKGELFF. CDR3 bases: TGCGCCAGCAGTCGGTCAGGGGGCAAGGGGGAGCTGTTTTTT.

The rearrangement uses TRBV2 and TRBJ2-7, with D perhaps TRBD2 (5 bases). The CDR3 length is 14 residues. The germline V gene encodes CDR1 SNHLY and CDR2 FYNNEI. Trimming shortened V by 5 bases and J by 6 bases, and 17 bases separated the two germline ends. The CDR3 sequence is CASSTGIIWLEQYF. CDR3 DNA: TGTGCCAGCAGTACCGGGATAATTTGGCTCGAGCAGTACTTC.

The gene calls are TRBV12-3 or TRBV12-4 and TRBJ1-1; D is unclear. V shed 3 bases and J shed 1 base, with 6 bases lying between them. The CDR3 contains 13 residues. The DNA for the CDR3 is TGTGCCAGCAGTTTGAGGCCGAACACTGAAGCTTTCTTT. This translates into CASSLRPNTEAFF.

The chain carries TRBV15 and TRBJ2-1; 9 nucleotides match TRBD2. The J segment lost 4 bases and the V segment lost 3 bases, leaving 4 bases of the junction unmatched. The CDR3 spans 15 residues. Germline-derived CDR1 and CDR2 are LNHNV and YYDKDF (reference sequence). The CDR3 DNA follows: TGTGCCACCAGCAGTCTAGCGGGACCTTACAATGAGCAGTTCTTC. It translates to CATSSLAGPYNEQFF.

The chain employs TRBV7-9 and TRBJ2-3, with 10 nucleotides matching TRBD2. Per germline, CDR1 SEHNR and CDR2 FQNEAQ (reference sequence). This CDR3 has 14 amino acids. Unmatched junction bases numbered 7, after V lost 2 bases and J lost 11 bases. The CDR3 loop is CASSLLAGESWQYF. In DNA, the CDR3 is TGTGCCAGCAGCTTACTAGCGGGGGAATCTTGGCAGTATTTT.

V is TRBV7-3 and J is TRBJ2-7; D ambiguous. The CDR3 totals 13 residues. V was trimmed by 5 bases and J by 6 bases, leaving 14 bases between them. Germline V gene data show CDR1 as SGHTA and CDR2 as FQGTGA. CDR3 sequence (DNA): TGTGCCAGCAGCACCTTCCCCGGTGGCGAGCAGTACTTC. This gives the protein CASSTFPGGEQYF. The entire variable domain, with the rest obtained from reference TRBV7-3 and TRBJ2-7, is as follows: GAGVSQTPSNKVTEKGKYVELRCDPISGHTALYWYRQSLGQGPEFLIYFQGTGAADDSGLPNDRFFAVRPEGSVSTLKIQRTERGDSAVYLCASSTFPGGEQYFGPGTRLTVT.

In its sample, this clone was seen a few times. The V and J genes are TRBV7-9 and TRBJ1-2, with D uncertain. This CDR3 spans 14 amino acids. The V and J ends lost 5 bases and 3 bases respectively, with 13 bases between them. The germline gives CDR1 SEHNR, CDR2 FQNEAQ (reference sequence). CDR3 sequence (DNA): TGTGCCAGCAGCCGAGCAGGCGTAGACTATGGCTACACCTTC. This encodes CASSRAGVDYGYTF.

The CDR3 is CASSKRNREISGQYF. In DNA, the CDR3 is TGTGCCAGCAGTAAGCGGAACAGGGAGATTTCTGGGCAGTACTTC. This chain connects TRBV28 to TRBJ2-7; D is possibly TRBD1 (6 bases). The germline V gene encodes CDR1 MDHEN and CDR2 SYDVKM. The CDR3 length is 15 residues. V dropped 5 bases and J dropped 9 bases, with 23 bases sitting between them. Full variable domain (rest looked up from reference TRBV28 and TRBJ2-7): DVKVTQSSRYLVKRTGEKVFLECVQDMDHENMFWYRQDPGLGLRLIYFSYDVKMKEKGDIPEGYSVSREKKERFSLILESASTNQTSMYLCASSKRNREISGQYFGPGTRLTVT.

This chain links TRBV7-9 with TRBJ2-7; a weak D match, TRBD1 (6 bases). The CDR3 extends over 14 amino acids. Trimming removed 6 bases at V and 5 bases at J, with 17 bases between. Looked up from germline, CDR1 is SEHNR and CDR2 is FQNEAQ (reference sequence). The CDR3 protein is CASSEGQSLDEQYF. Written as DNA, the CDR3 is TGTGCCAGCAGTGAAGGACAGTCCCTTGACGAGCAGTACTTC.

This clone has a single count. V gene TRBV19 combines with J gene TRBJ1-4; D is undetermined. The CDR3 totals 15 residues. V shed 7 bases and J shed 2 bases, with 14 bases lying between them. CDR1 and CDR2 (germline): LNHDA, SQIVND (reference sequence). The CDR3 region is CASTPPGGTNEKLFF. The CDR3 DNA reads TGTGCCAGTACACCCCCCGGAGGGACTAATGAAAAACTGTTTTTT.